This TCR beta chain was recovered during a study of shared clonotypes between healthy human individuals. The germline V gene has CDR1 MDHEN and CDR2 SYDVKM. With 7 bases removed from V and 2 bases from J, the gap between germline ends came to 12 bases. The CDR3 consists of 14 residues. Measured with immunoSEQ multiplex PCR; TCRdb has only the in-frame clones, and not every one. Among about 2.2 million clones listed, around 93% were seen once. Only CD45RO-negative cells positively selected for CCR7 counted as naive CD8 cells, so terminally differentiated effector memory CD45RA+ cells were excluded. The origin of this receptor is a man aged 18 to 29 in good health. Some clones in this sample may be carry-over from other donors' samples. Sequenced: naive CD8+ T cells from PBMCs. This chain joins TRBV28 and TRBJ1-3, with D perhaps TRBD1 (6 bases). The CDR3 region is CASTSRGTGNTIYF. In DNA form, the CDR3 reads TGTGCCAGCACCTCCAGGGGTACTGGAAACACCATATATTTT. The full variable domain, its missing parts supplied by reference TRBV28 and TRBJ1-3, is DVKVTQSSRYLVKRTGEKVFLECVQDMDHENMFWYRQDPGLGLRLIYFSYDVKMKEKGDIPEGYSVSREKKERFSLILESASTNQTSMYLCASTSRGTGNTIYFGEGSWLTVV.